Below are 22 T cell receptor beta chains sequenced from a single sample in a study of shared clonotypes between healthy human individuals. The protocol was immunoSEQ multiplex PCR, while the TCRdb copy is restricted to in-frame clones and leaves out a portion. The table lists a few million clones, approximately 95% of them singletons. Material: naive CD4+ T cells from PBMCs. The subset was: CD45RA+ positively selected. Receptors originate from a man aged 18 to 30 in good health. Some clones in this sample may be carry-over from other donors' samples.

The rearrangement links TRBV7-2 to TRBJ2-1, with TRBD2 matching 8 bases. This CDR3 region has 15 residues. From germline, CDR1 is SGHTA and CDR2 FQGNSA. Trimming removed 3 bases from V and 4 bases from J; junction bases left unmatched: 5. The CDR3 here is CASSLTSDLYNEQFF. DNA for the CDR3: TGTGCCAGCAGCTTGACTAGCGACCTATACAATGAGCAGTTCTTC.

V is TRBV11-2 and J is TRBJ1-1, with 7 bases aligning to TRBD1. This CDR3 comprises 14 residues. Germline V CDR1 and CDR2: SGHAT, FQNNGV. V was clipped by 0 bases and J by 10 bases; unmatched bases: 8. This chain's CDR3 is CASSLDLGQGGAFF. The CDR3 bases are TGTGCCAGCAGCTTAGATTTGGGTCAGGGGGGAGCTTTCTTT.

Remarks on this clone: This specimen includes other DNA sequences encoding the same CDR3. The CDR3 loop is CASSLEGHYEQYF. Written as DNA, the CDR3 is TGCGCCAGCAGCTTGGAAGGCCACTACGAGCAGTACTTC. The chain links TRBV5-1 to TRBJ2-7; no reliable D call. CDR1 is SGHRS and CDR2 is YFSETQ in the germline V gene. The CDR3 has 13 amino acids. V was shortened by 0 bases and J by 3 bases, with 7 bases between the two germline ends.

This chain connects TRBV5-1 to TRBJ1-2, with D tentatively TRBD1 (6 bases). The CDR3 runs 15 residues. Germline loops: CDR1 SGHRS, CDR2 YFSETQ. The V end was cut by 4 bases, the J end by 4 bases, with 17 bases between. In DNA form, the CDR3 reads TGCGCCAGCAGCCCAGGCGGACAGACCAGCTATGGCTACACCTTC. It is translated as CASSPGGQTSYGYTF.

The chain joins TRBV5-4 to TRBJ1-3; D unresolved. With 0 bases removed from V and 0 bases from J, the gap between germline ends came to 7 bases. This CDR3 is built from 15 residues. Per germline, CDR1 SGHNT and CDR2 YYREEE (reference sequence). CDR3 loop: CASSLVSSSGNTIYF. Written as DNA, the CDR3 is TGTGCCAGCAGCTTGGTGTCGAGCTCTGGAAACACCATATATTTT.

The genes are TRBV15 and TRBJ1-1; unclear D gene. The CDR3 runs to 15 residues. Germline V gene sequence: CDR1 LNHNV, CDR2 YYDKDF (reference sequence). V was trimmed by 1 base and J by 4 bases, leaving 13 bases between them. Written as DNA, the CDR3 is TGTGCCACCAGCAGAGTTGATCAGCCTTTCACTGAAGCTTTCTTT. This gives the protein CATSRVDQPFTEAFF.

The chain joins TRBV30 to TRBJ1-6; D not certain. Germline CDR1 reads GTSNPN; CDR2 reads SVGIG (reference sequence). The CDR3 loop spans 13 amino acids. The germline V and J ends were trimmed by 7 bases and 11 bases, with 18 bases remaining between them. CDR3 DNA sequence: TGTGCCTACAACCCGGGCCCCGGGGCACCCCTCCACTTT. It codes for CAYNPGPGAPLHF.

The CDR3 region has the DNA TGTGCCAGCAGCTTGACTAGCGGGGAAGAGACCCAGTACTTC. It encodes CASSLTSGEETQYF. The J gene is TRBJ2-5, the V gene TRBV7-9; 11 bases are a match to TRBD2. After removal of 3 bases from V and 3 bases from J, the junction contained 0 bases not matched to a gene. Per the germline V gene, CDR1 is SEHNR and CDR2 is FQNEAQ (reference sequence). This CDR3 spans 14 amino acids.

The rearrangement links TRBV7-2 to TRBJ1-4; D gene unclear. The germline V gene encodes CDR1 SGHTA and CDR2 FQGNSA. This CDR3 is 16 amino acids long. V lost 5 bases and J lost 0, with 13 bases in between. CDR3 in DNA: TGTGCCAGCAGCCCAGAGTCAAGAACAACTAATGAAAAACTGTTTTTT. The encoded protein is CASSPESRTTNEKLFF.

The chain links TRBV6-1 to TRBJ1-2; the D gene is possibly TRBD1 (6 bases). Between the trimmed V and J ends, which lost 4 bases and 0 bases, there was a span of 9 bases. CDR1 is MNHNS and CDR2 is SASEGT in the germline V gene. This CDR3 is 14 amino acids long. CDR3 DNA: TGTGCCAGCAGTGGAGGGGGGACTAACTATGGCTACACCTTC. As protein: CASSGGGTNYGYTF.

The chain carries TRBV12-5 and TRBJ1-4; no clear D. Trimming stripped 0 bases from V and 5 bases from J, with 7 bases between. This CDR3 contains 14 residues. The germline V gene has CDR1 LGHNT and CDR2 FRNRAP. This chain's CDR3 is CASGLVGLNEKLFF. CDR3 nucleotide sequence: TGTGCTAGTGGTTTGGTAGGACTCAATGAAAAACTGTTTTTT.

This rearrangement joins TRBV28 to TRBJ2-3; no reliable D call. The CDR3 length is 15 residues. Germline-derived CDR1 and CDR2 are MDHEN and SYDVKM. V lost 6 bases and J 8 bases, leaving 21 bases between the germline ends. CDR3 sequence reads: CASSPAFPDGSTQYF. The CDR3 bases are TGTGCCAGCAGCCCCGCTTTCCCTGACGGGTCTACGCAGTATTTT.

This chain links TRBV7-3 with TRBJ2-3; 7 bases match TRBD1. CDR1 SGHTA and CDR2 FQGTGA come from the germline V gene. V shed 8 bases, J shed 2 bases, and the junction held 10 bases outside the gene matches. This CDR3 has 15 amino acids. The CDR3 bases are TGTGCCAGCGGGGATCCAGGGGGTCCCACAGATACGCAGTATTTT. It yields the protein CASGDPGGPTDTQYF.

This clone appeared a few times. V is TRBV30 and J is TRBJ1-5, with TRBD1 as a possible D gene (6 bases). Germline lookup yields CDR1 GTSNPN and CDR2 SVGIG (reference sequence). V was shortened by 0 bases and J by 2 bases, with 17 bases between the two germline ends. The CDR3 spans 17 residues. The CDR3 loop reads CAWSVGQRTYGNQPQHF. The CDR3 DNA reads TGTGCCTGGAGTGTAGGACAGAGAACCTATGGCAATCAGCCCCAGCATTTT. The full variable domain, with the rest looked up from reference TRBV30 and TRBJ1-5, is SQTIHQWPATLVQPVGSPLSLECTVEGTSNPNLYWYRQAAGRGLQLLFYSVGIGQISSEVPQNLSASRPQDRQFILSSKKLLLSDSGFYLCAWSVGQRTYGNQPQHFGDGTRLSIL.

The rearrangement uses TRBV7-9 and TRBJ2-7; 7 bases align to TRBD1. Germline V CDR1 and CDR2: SEHNR, FQNEAQ (reference sequence). The CDR3 covers 15 residues. V trimming: 1 base; J trimming: 0 bases; junction bases outside the gene matches: 3. The CDR3 loop reads CASSLGQGFSYEQYF. CDR3 DNA: TGTGCCAGCAGCTTAGGACAGGGATTCTCCTACGAGCAGTACTTC. The whole variable domain, remainder taken from reference TRBV7-9 and TRBJ2-7, is DTGVSQNPRHKITKRGQNVTFRCDPISEHNRLYWYRQTLGQGPEFLTYFQNEAQLEKSRLLSDRFSAERPKGSFSTLEIQRTEQGDSAMYLCASSLGQGFSYEQYFGPGTRLTVT.

V usage is TRBV2 and J usage is TRBJ1-1, with 7 positions matching TRBD1. This CDR3 region has 12 residues. The V gene's germline CDR1 is SNHLY and CDR2 FYNNEI. Trimming cost V 6 bases and J 10 bases; bases outside gene matches: 8. This chain's CDR3 is CASSNRGSGAFF. The CDR3 coding sequence is TGTGCCAGCAGCAACAGGGGAAGCGGAGCTTTCTTT.

The chain has TRBV28 and TRBJ1-2; maybe TRBD1 (6 bases). The CDR3 extends over 16 amino acids. The V end lost 4 bases, the J end lost 5 bases, and 20 bases lay between the germline ends. The germline V gene has CDR1 MDHEN and CDR2 SYDVKM. The CDR3 DNA follows: TGTGCCAGCAGTTCCACCAGGGGAAAACCGTTTTATGGCTACACCTTC. Protein sequence: CASSSTRGKPFYGYTF.

The V gene is TRBV27, the J gene TRBJ2-3; 11 bases match TRBD2. Germline assignment: CDR1 MNHEY and CDR2 SMNVEV (reference sequence). J lost 2 bases, V lost 5 bases, and 6 bases had no gene match. The CDR3 consists of 16 residues. This CDR3 is CASSPLSGRATDTQYF. CDR3 nucleotides: TGTGCCAGCAGTCCCCTTAGCGGGAGGGCCACAGATACGCAGTATTTT.

The V gene is TRBV7-5, the J gene TRBJ1-2; the DNA was not used to check the table's D call, TRBD1. TRBV7-5 is tagged as a pseudogene. The CDR3 totals 14 residues. This CDR3 reads CARSLGQGSYGYTF. For the CDR3, the DNA is TGTGCCAGAAGCTTAGGACAGGGGAGCTATGGCTACACCTTC.

This chain links TRBV5-1 with TRBJ2-1; 9 bases align to TRBD2. Germline CDR1 and CDR2: SGHRS and YFSETQ. The CDR3 has 15 amino acids. V shed 4 bases, J shed 6 bases, and the junction held 8 bases outside the gene matches. CDR3 DNA: TGCGCCAGCAGCATGGGTAGTAGCGGGAGCAATGAGCAGTTCTTC. It encodes CASSMGSSGSNEQFF.

The chain uses TRBV29-1 and TRBJ2-1, with 7 positions matching TRBD2. This CDR3 is 14 amino acids long. Trimming took 6 bases from V and 5 from J; bases not matched to a gene: 10. Germline V gene sequence: CDR1 SQVTM, CDR2 ANQGSEA. The CDR3 coding sequence is TGCAGCGTCTGCCGAAGACTAGCCGACAATGAGCAGTTCTTC. This codes for CSVCRRLADNEQFF.

V and J are TRBV19 and TRBJ2-1; D gene unclear. CDR3 length equals 14 residues. Germline-derived CDR1 and CDR2 are LNHDA and SQIVND (reference sequence). The ends were cut back, 0 bases at V and 10 bases at J, with 13 bases in the middle. Here the CDR3 reads CASSIDPGSGEQFF. DNA of the CDR3: TGTGCCAGTAGTATAGATCCGGGCAGTGGGGAGCAGTTCTTC.